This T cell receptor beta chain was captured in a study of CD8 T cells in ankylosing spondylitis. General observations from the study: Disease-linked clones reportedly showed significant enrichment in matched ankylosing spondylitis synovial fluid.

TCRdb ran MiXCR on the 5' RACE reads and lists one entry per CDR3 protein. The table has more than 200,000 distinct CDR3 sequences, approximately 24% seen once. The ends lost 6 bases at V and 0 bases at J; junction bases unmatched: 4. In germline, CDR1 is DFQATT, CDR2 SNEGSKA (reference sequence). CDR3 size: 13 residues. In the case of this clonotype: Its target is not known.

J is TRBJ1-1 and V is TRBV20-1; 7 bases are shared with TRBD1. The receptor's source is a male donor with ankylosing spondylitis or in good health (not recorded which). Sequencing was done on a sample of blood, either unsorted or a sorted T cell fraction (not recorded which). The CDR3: CSATGVLNTEAFF. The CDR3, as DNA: TGCAGTGCAACAGGGGTCTTGAACACTGAAGCTTTCTTT.